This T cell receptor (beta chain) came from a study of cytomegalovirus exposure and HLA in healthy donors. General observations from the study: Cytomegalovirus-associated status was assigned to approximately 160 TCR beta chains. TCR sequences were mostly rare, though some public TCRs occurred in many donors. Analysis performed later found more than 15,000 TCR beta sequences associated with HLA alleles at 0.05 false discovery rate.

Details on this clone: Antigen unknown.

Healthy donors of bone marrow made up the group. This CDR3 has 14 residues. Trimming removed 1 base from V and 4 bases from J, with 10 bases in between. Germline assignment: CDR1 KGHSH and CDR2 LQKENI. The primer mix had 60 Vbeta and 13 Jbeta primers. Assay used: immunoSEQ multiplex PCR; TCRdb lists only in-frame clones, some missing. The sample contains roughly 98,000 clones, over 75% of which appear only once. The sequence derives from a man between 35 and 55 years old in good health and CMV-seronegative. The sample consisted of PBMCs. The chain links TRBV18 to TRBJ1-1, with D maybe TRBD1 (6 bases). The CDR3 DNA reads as TGTGCCAGCTCACCACTGGACAGTGTCACTGAAGCTTTCTTT. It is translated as CASSPLDSVTEAFF.